The rows below give T cell receptor beta chains drawn from one sample of a study of vaccination and CD4 T cells after COVID-19. Each CDR3 protein gets one entry after TCRdb re-called the PCR reads with MiXCR. Of 20,000 to 25,000 distinct CDR3 sequences listed, 70% are singletons. The antigens of these receptors remain unknown. The sequenced sample consisted of CD4+ T cells from blood, cultured in vitro. The receptors were sampled from a human donor who had recovered from COVID-19. CDR3s include the opening cysteine and the closing phenylalanine or tryptophan. The D gene is left open where the match is weak. Size tells how often a clone was seen (once, few, many) or the class of an expanded clone, and some rows leave it out.

J	length	size	V	D	DNA	CDR3
TRBJ1-5	17	-	TRBV7-2	TRBD1	TGTGCCAGCAGCTTAGAACCCAGGGGGCATGTCTATCAGCCCCAGCATTTT	CASSLEPRGHVYQPQHF
TRBJ1-2	13	once	TRBV2	-	TGTGCCAGGAGATCACAGGACCTCTATGGCTACACCTTC	CARRSQDLYGYTF
TRBJ2-3	12	-	TRBV12-3/TRBV12-4	-	TGTGCCACCTCCCCGGGCACAGATACGCAGTATTTT	CATSPGTDTQYF
TRBJ1-2	14	-	TRBV20-1	-	TGCAGTGCTTCCGGGACCCAGGGCTTAAGGGGCTACACCTTC	CSASGTQGLRGYTF
TRBJ1-1	14	few	TRBV19	-	TGTGCCAGTAGTATTGGGGCCCAAACAACTGAAGCTTTCTTT	CASSIGAQTTEAFF
TRBJ1-4	15	-	TRBV7-2	-	TGTGCCAGCAGCTTAGGGGGGTTGTGGGGTGAAAAACTGTTTTTT	CASSLGGLWGEKLFF
TRBJ2-7	13	few	TRBV30	TRBD1	TGTGCCTGGACCCGGGACAGTGCATTTGTGAAGTACTTC	CAWTRDSAFVKYF
TRBJ1-6	14	few	TRBV27	TRBD1	TGTGCCAGCAGTCCTCGACAGGGGAATTCACCCCTCCACTTT	CASSPRQGNSPLHF
TRBJ1-1	13	once	TRBV7-9	-	TGTGCCAGCAGCTTGAATTCGGAGATAGAAGCTTTCTTT	CASSLNSEIEAFF
TRBJ1-5	15	-	TRBV6-1	-	TGTGCCAGCAGTCCCCGGGGTTCTGGCAATCAGCCCCAGCATTTT	CASSPRGSGNQPQHF
TRBJ2-7	15	-	TRBV20-1	TRBD2	TGCAGTGCCCTAAGGACTAGCGGGAGCTCCTACGAGCAGTACTTC	CSALRTSGSSYEQYF
TRBJ1-5	17	few	TRBV6-2/TRBV6-3	-	TGTGCCAGCAGTTACTCGAGGTGGGGAGATAGCAATCAGCCCCAGCATTTT	CASSYSRWGDSNQPQHF
TRBJ1-1	18	-	TRBV28	-	TGTGCCAGCACCGCCTGGAAGACAGGTGATGAACAAGGGACTGAAGCTTTCTTT	CASTAWKTGDEQGTEAFF
TRBJ1-5	13	-	TRBV27	-	TGTGCCAGCAGTCGGCAGGCCAATCAGCCCCAGCATTTT	CASSRQANQPQHF
TRBJ1-5	16	few	TRBV15	-	TGTGCCACCAGCAGAGGCTCGCAGACCGGCAATCAGCCCCAGCATTTT	CATSRGSQTGNQPQHF
TRBJ1-5	16	-	TRBV2	-	TGTGCCAGCAGTACCCCATATCCCTATAGCAATCAGCCCCAGCATTTT	CASSTPYPYSNQPQHF
TRBJ1-2	14	once	TRBV11-2	TRBD1	TGTGCCAGCAGCTTAGAAAGGACAGGGCTCGGCTACACCTTC	CASSLERTGLGYTF
TRBJ1-1	11	-	TRBV28	-	TGTGCCAGCAGTTTGGCCCGCCGAGCTTTCTTT	CASSLARRAFF
TRBJ2-5	16	-	TRBV15	-	TGTGCCACCAGCAGAGACAGGGGATCAAGTCGGGAGACCCAGTACTTC	CATSRDRGSSRETQYF
TRBJ2-7	15	-	TRBV11-3	TRBD2	TGTGCCAGCAGCTTAAGTACTAGCGGGAACTACGAGCAGTACTTC	CASSLSTSGNYEQYF
TRBJ2-5	16	-	TRBV11-3	-	TGTGCCAGCAGCTTAGGGGGTAGGCGGGACCAAGAGACCCAGTACTTC	CASSLGGRRDQETQYF
TRBJ1-2	11	-	TRBV19	-	TGTGCCAGTCAGGCGGGGAATGGCTACACCTTC	CASQAGNGYTF
TRBJ2-5	15	-	TRBV24-1	-	TGTGCCACCAGTGAAAGGGGCCCCACGGGGGAGACCCAGTACTTC	CATSERGPTGETQYF
TRBJ1-5	14	-	TRBV12-3/TRBV12-4	TRBD1	TGTGCCAGCAGCCCGGGACAGCCCAATCAGCCCCAGCATTTT	CASSPGQPNQPQHF
TRBJ2-3	16	-	TRBV24-1	TRBD2	TGTGCCACCAGTGACCCGGGACTAGCGATCACAGATACGCAGTATTTT	CATSDPGLAITDTQYF
TRBJ2-1	14	once	TRBV7-2	TRBD2	TGTGCCAGCAGCTTGAGACTAGCAAACAATGAGCAGTTCTTC	CASSLRLANNEQFF
TRBJ2-2	15	few	TRBV27	TRBD2	TGTGCCAGCAGTTTGTTGAGCGGGAGTCCCGGGGAGCTGTTTTTT	CASSLLSGSPGELFF
TRBJ2-3	14	once	TRBV7-9	-	TGTGCCAGCAGCGTTCCCAGCCTATTAGGTACGCAGTATTTT	CASSVPSLLGTQYF
TRBJ2-1	15	-	TRBV3-1	TRBD1	TGTGCCAGCAGCACCCGGGACAGGGGAAGGAATGAGCAGTTCTTC	CASSTRDRGRNEQFF
TRBJ2-3	14	-	TRBV20-1	TRBD2	TGCAGTGCTAGAGTAGCGGGCAGCACAGATACGCAGTATTTT	CSARVAGSTDTQYF
TRBJ1-5	13	-	TRBV9	-	TGTGCCAGCAGCCGAACAGGGTTGCAGCCCCAGCATTTT	CASSRTGLQPQHF
TRBJ2-2	16	-	TRBV6-1	TRBD2	TGTGCCAGCTTAAGGACTAGCGGGTTTTACACCGGGGAGCTGTTTTTT	CASLRTSGFYTGELFF
TRBJ2-3	15	once	TRBV5-8	-	TGTGCCAGGAAAAGGACCGGGGAACCCACAGATACGCAGTATTTT	CARKRTGEPTDTQYF
TRBJ2-7	17	few	TRBV24-1	-	TGTGCCACCAGTCCCTCTTGGGAGAGGGCCACAGGCTACGAGCAGTACTTC	CATSPSWERATGYEQYF
TRBJ2-1	14	-	TRBV2	-	TGTGCCAGCAGTGGAATTTATCGATACAACGAGCAGTTCTTC	CASSGIYRYNEQFF
TRBJ2-3	15	-	TRBV20-1	TRBD2	TGCAGTGCTAGGTCTTCTAGCGGGAGCCCAGATACGCAGTATTTT	CSARSSSGSPDTQYF
TRBJ2-2	14	-	TRBV6-4	-	TGTGCCAGCAGACCGGGGCAGATCACCGGGGAGCTGTTTTTT	CASRPGQITGELFF
TRBJ2-7	15	-	TRBV28	TRBD1	TGTGCCAGCAGCCCCAGTGGACAGGGATCCTACGAGCAGTACTTC	CASSPSGQGSYEQYF
TRBJ2-2	14	few	TRBV6-1	-	TGTGCCAGCGGCCGGGACGCGAACACCGGGGAGCTGTTTTTT	CASGRDANTGELFF
TRBJ2-5	14	-	TRBV21-1	-	TGTGCCAGCAGCAAAGGAAGGGGGCTAAGGACCCAGTACTTC	CASSKGRGLRTQYF
TRBJ1-5	13	-	TRBV6-5	-	TGTGCCAGCAGTTACTCAGACCGTCAGCCCCAGCATTTT	CASSYSDRQPQHF
TRBJ2-3	15	once	TRBV5-1	TRBD2	TGCGCCAGCAGCTTAGCGGGAGTCCCCACAGATACGCAGTATTTT	CASSLAGVPTDTQYF
TRBJ1-1	14	-	TRBV20-1	-	TGCAGTGCCCGAGGCGGGTATCTCGCTTCTGAAGCTTTCTTT	CSARGGYLASEAFF
TRBJ2-3	12	-	TRBV7-2	-	TGTGCCTGCAGGGCTAGCGCAGATACGCAGTATTTT	CACRASADTQYF
TRBJ2-1	15	-	TRBV27	-	TGTGCCAGCAGTTCCGGGACCATCTCCTACAATGAGCAGTTCTTC	CASSSGTISYNEQFF
TRBJ1-1	13	-	TRBV12-3/TRBV12-4	-	TGTGCCAGCAGTTTACCCCGGGGGACTGAAGCTTTCTTT	CASSLPRGTEAFF
TRBJ2-7	14	few	TRBV7-2	-	TGTGCCAGCAGCTTAGGGCTGAGCTCCTACGAGCAGTACTTC	CASSLGLSSYEQYF
TRBJ2-2	14	-	TRBV6-5	-	TGTGCCAGCAGTTCGAGGTGGGACACCGGGGAGCTGTTTTTT	CASSSRWDTGELFF
TRBJ2-1	17	-	TRBV21-1	-	TGTGCCAGCAGCAAAGGGGGGGCGGGAGGGGTCTACAATGAGCAGTTCTTC	CASSKGGAGGVYNEQFF
TRBJ2-7	12	-	TRBV7-2	-	TGTGCCAGCAGCGCCCTATCCTACGAGCAGTACTTC	CASSALSYEQYF
TRBJ2-3	12	-	TRBV7-3	-	TGTGCCAGCAGCCTGACGTCCGATACGCAGTATTTT	CASSLTSDTQYF
TRBJ1-2	14	-	TRBV28	-	TGTGCCAGCAGGGGGACGGCTACCAACTATGGCTACACCTTC	CASRGTATNYGYTF
TRBJ1-4	11	once	TRBV20-1	TRBD1	TGCAGTGCTAGGGGACAGCGAAAACTGTTTTTT	CSARGQRKLFF
TRBJ2-7	15	-	TRBV7-2	TRBD1	TGTGCCAGCAGCTCTCGACAGGGAATAGCCTACGAGCAGTACTTC	CASSSRQGIAYEQYF
TRBJ2-2	14	-	TRBV20-1	-	TGCAGTGCGACCGGGACTGAGAACACCGGGGAGCTGTTTTTT	CSATGTENTGELFF
TRBJ2-1	16	-	TRBV6-5	TRBD1	TGTGCCAGCAGTTACTCGAAGAGACAGGGGTTCGATGAGCAGTTCTTC	CASSYSKRQGFDEQFF
TRBJ2-7	16	-	TRBV7-2	-	TGTGCCAGCAGCTCCCAACCGAACACAGGGCCCGGCGAGCAGTACTTC	CASSSQPNTGPGEQYF
TRBJ2-3	17	-	TRBV24-1	TRBD2	TGTGCCACCAGTGAGGCTAGCGGGAGGAGTGGCACAGATACGCAGTATTTT	CATSEASGRSGTDTQYF
TRBJ1-1	18	-	TRBV14	TRBD1	TGTGCCAGCAGCCCATGGGACAGGCGACGACTAATGAACACTGAAGCTTTCTTT	CASSPWDRRRLMNTEAFF